This is a list of T cell receptor beta chains from one sample in a study of blood T cell repertoires in COVID-19. Sequenced by immunoSEQ multiplex PCR; TCRdb stores in-frame clones only, minus some. In the table there are about 150,000 clones, more than 70% of which are singletons. Sequencing was carried out using peripheral blood. The receptors derive from a human donor in a cohort sampled during active COVID-19. The CDR3 runs from the conserved cysteine through the conserved F or W. A D gene is named only where the DNA matches it firmly. The listing skips clone size in some rows; elsewhere it reads once, few, many or a size class.

CSVAQGVNEKLFF,TGCAGCGTTGCCCAGGGGGTGAATGAAAAACTGTTTTTT,NA,TRBV29-1,TRBJ1-4,TRBD1
CASSPGQGEFDEQFF,TGTGCCAGCAGCCCAGGACAGGGGGAATTCGATGAGCAGTTCTTC,NA,TRBV7-9,TRBJ2-1,TRBD1
CARDPGFQYEQYF,TGTGCCAGAGATCCGGGGTTTCAATACGAGCAGTACTTC,few,TRBV5-3,TRBJ2-7,NA
CSTGTTDVAQFF,TGCAGTACCGGGACTACCGACGTGGCGCAGTTCTTC,NA,TRBV29-1,TRBJ2-1,TRBD2
CATSRELAGGQETQYF,TGTGCCACCAGCAGAGAACTAGCGGGGGGGCAAGAGACCCAGTACTTC,NA,TRBV15,TRBJ2-5,TRBD2
CASSPPGQLTDTQYF,TGTGCCAGCAGTCCCCCGGGACAGCTCACAGATACGCAGTATTTT,few,TRBV6-6,TRBJ2-3,TRBD1
CASSSGTGGNGELFF,TGTGCCAGCAGCTCCGGGACAGGAGGAAACGGGGAGCTGTTTTTT,NA,TRBV5-6,TRBJ2-2,TRBD1
CASSPGGRGTGGQFF,TGTGCCAGCTCACCAGGCGGCAGGGGGACCGGGGGGCAGTTCTTC,NA,TRBV18,TRBJ2-1,NA
CASRWTSGGAEDTQYF,TGTGCCAGCAGATGGACTAGCGGGGGGGCCGAAGATACGCAGTATTTT,NA,TRBV6-6,TRBJ2-3,TRBD2
CATSDRSGTSGSITDTQYF,TGTGCCACCAGTGACCGTTCTGGGACTAGCGGGAGTATTACAGATACGCAGTATTTT,NA,TRBV24-1,TRBJ2-3,TRBD2
CASHSGQGAPGTGELFF,TGTGCCAGCCACTCGGGACAGGGGGCCCCGGGGACCGGGGAGCTGTTTTTT,NA,TRBV2,TRBJ2-2,TRBD1
CASSQPGTSGAYEQYF,TGCGCCAGCAGCCAACCGGGGACTAGCGGCGCCTACGAGCAGTACTTC,NA,TRBV4-1,TRBJ2-7,TRBD2
CASSFVETGTEAFF,TGTGCCAGCAGCTTCGTAGAGACTGGGACTGAAGCTTTCTTT,NA,TRBV5-4,TRBJ1-1,NA
CASRGGTSGTDEQFF,TGTGCCAGCAGGGGCGGGACTAGCGGTACCGATGAGCAGTTCTTC,NA,TRBV7-2,TRBJ2-1,TRBD2
CASLQGVEGYTF,TGTGCCAGTCTACAGGGGGTAGAAGGCTACACCTTC,NA,TRBV2,TRBJ1-2,TRBD1
CASKLRVGREKLFF,TGTGCCAGCAAGCTCCGGGTAGGAAGGGAAAAACTGTTTTTT,NA,TRBV28,TRBJ1-4,NA
CASSSTPYEQYF,TGTGCCAGCAGCTCAACTCCCTACGAGCAGTACTTC,few,TRBV7-6,TRBJ2-7,NA
CASSLPVRFANYGYTF,TGTGCCAGCAGCCTTCCGGTCCGCTTTGCCAACTATGGCTACACCTTC,NA,TRBV5-6,TRBJ1-2,NA
CASSVAGDAGNTIYF,TGTGCCAGCAGCGTAGCAGGGGACGCCGGAAACACCATATATTTT,once,TRBV9,TRBJ1-3,NA
CASSLQGIENTEAFF,TGCGCCAGCAGCTTACAGGGAATCGAGAACACTGAAGCTTTCTTT,NA,TRBV5-1,TRBJ1-1,NA
CASSSEQGATGNTIYF,TGTGCCAGCTCAAGCGAACAGGGGGCGACGGGAAACACCATATATTTT,NA,TRBV18,TRBJ1-3,TRBD1
CASSLDGTRSYEQYF,TGTGCCAGCAGCTTAGACGGGACTAGGTCCTACGAGCAGTACTTC,once,TRBV7-3,TRBJ2-7,TRBD2
CASSSGQGATEAFF,TGTGCCAGCAGCTCAGGACAGGGGGCCACTGAAGCTTTCTTT,NA,TRBV7-2,TRBJ1-1,TRBD1
CASRWGGWGNTEAFF,TGTGCCAGCAGGTGGGGGGGATGGGGGAACACTGAAGCTTTCTTT,NA,TRBV27,TRBJ1-1,NA
CASSQDQGGVNNSPLHF,TGCGCCAGCAGCCAAGACCAGGGCGGGGTGAATAATTCACCCCTCCACTTT,NA,TRBV4-3,TRBJ1-6,NA
CASSGPGLGTDTQYF,TGTGCCAGTAGTGGGCCGGGACTAGGCACAGATACGCAGTATTTT,once,TRBV19,TRBJ2-3,TRBD2
CASSLIGGRRTDTQYF,TGTGCCAGCAGCCTAATAGGCGGGAGGCGCACAGATACGCAGTATTTT,NA,TRBV7-2,TRBJ2-3,TRBD2
CASIEQPLNTEAFF,TGTGCCAGCATCGAACAGCCGTTGAACACTGAAGCTTTCTTT,NA,TRBV28,TRBJ1-1,NA
CASSPTGGHEQYF,TGTGCCAGTAGTCCTACAGGGGGCCACGAGCAGTACTTC,NA,TRBV19,TRBJ2-7,TRBD1
CASRRDRAGELFF,TGTGCCAGCAGACGGGACAGGGCCGGGGAGCTGTTTTTT,NA,TRBV11-2,TRBJ2-2,TRBD1
CASSQEGQANSGNTIYF,TGCGCCAGCAGCCAAGAGGGACAGGCTAACTCTGGAAACACCATATATTTT,NA,TRBV4-1,TRBJ1-3,TRBD1
CASSLALNRGGTEAFF,TGTGCCAGCAGCTTAGCGTTAAACAGGGGGGGGACTGAAGCTTTCTTT,few,TRBV7-2,TRBJ1-1,TRBD1
CASSWPELAGGTYNEQFF,TGCGCCAGCAGCTGGCCCGAATTAGCGGGAGGAACATACAATGAGCAGTTCTTC,NA,TRBV5-1,TRBJ2-1,TRBD2
CASSLGGRSSYEQYF,TGTGCCAGCAGCTTAGGTGGGAGGAGCTCCTACGAGCAGTACTTC,NA,TRBV7-9,TRBJ2-7,NA
CASSPGGQKSYNEQFF,TGTGCCAGCAGCCCAGGGGGACAGAAGTCCTACAATGAGCAGTTCTTC,NA,TRBV9,TRBJ2-1,TRBD1